This T cell receptor (beta chain) is from a study of lymphopenia after photon versus proton radiotherapy. Whole-study results and caveats: Relative stability marked proton patients; photon patients lost diversity and naive cells. A bigger post-nadir fall in TCR diversity correlated inversely with survival time in deceased patients.

A remark on this clone: As yet, its antigen is unknown.

Measured with immunoSEQ multiplex PCR; TCRdb has only the in-frame clones, and not every one. Found here are approximately 40,000 clones, just over 85% of them singletons; the top ten hold under 13%. The source is a woman in her 70s with pancreatic cancer. Some clones in this sample may be carry-over from other donors' samples. Source: peripheral blood, taken from a patient treated with proton-based radiotherapy.

CDR3 sequence: CASRMGLADYYNEQFF. In nucleotides, the CDR3 is TGTGCCAGCAGAATGGGACTAGCGGATTACTACAATGAGCAGTTCTTC. The chain uses TRBV27 and TRBJ2-1; 11 nucleotides match TRBD2. The trim removed 6 bases at V and 3 bases at J, leaving 7 bases unmatched. Germline CDR1 MNHEY, CDR2 SMNVEV (reference sequence). This CDR3 comprises 16 residues.